This T cell receptor (beta chain) comes out of a study of blood T cell repertoires in COVID-19. Whole-study context: The analysed material was cDNA or gDNA that came from T cells, B-cell-depleted T cells, or PBMCs.

As originally analysed: Estimated nucleated cell counts came from reference gene primer amplification. Clones were read by immunoSEQ multiplex PCR, and TCRdb kept only the in-frame ones, dropping some. V and J calls and clone size are copied from that table; D and trimming were computed from the DNA. The sample comprises fewer than 300,000 clones, more than 65% of which are singletons, and less than 4% rests with the top ten. The source is a young woman with acute or convalescent COVID-19. The source material was peripheral blood.

CDR3 amino acids: CASSREQGIFADEQFF. DNA for the CDR3: TGTGCCAGCAGCCGAGAACAGGGAATTTTCGCTGATGAGCAGTTCTTC. V and J are TRBV7-8 and TRBJ2-1, with D possibly being TRBD1 (6 bases). Germline CDR1 SGHVS, CDR2 FQNEAQ. The CDR3 totals 16 residues. V was shortened by 5 bases and J by 8 bases, with 22 bases between the two germline ends.